Shown below are 28 T cell receptor beta chains from a single sample sequenced in a study of control samples from healthy donors and cancer patients. The table came from immunoSEQ multiplex PCR; TCRdb's copy has only in-frame clones and leaves some out. The data contain 120,000 or so clones, 80% to 90% of them singletons. The sample consisted of blood. These receptors were collected from a man between 25 and 39 years old in good health.

The chain has TRBV5-6 and TRBJ2-1, with 8 bases identical to TRBD1. Germline assignment: CDR1 SGHDT and CDR2 YYEEEE. CDR3 length equals 16 residues. Unmatched junction bases numbered 16, after V lost 5 bases and J lost 9 bases. The CDR3 here is CASRFGQGRALGEQFF. The CDR3 DNA follows: TGTGCCAGCAGATTCGGACAGGGTAGGGCCCTAGGTGAGCAGTTCTTC.

This clone was observed a single time. The rearrangement uses TRBV18 and TRBJ1-2; 9 bases agree with TRBD1. This CDR3 is 16 amino acids long. Unmatched junction bases numbered 9, after V lost 2 bases and J lost 5 bases. The germline CDR1 and CDR2 sequences are KGHSH and LQKENI. The CDR3 DNA reads as TGTGCCAGCTCACCATTAGGAGGACAGGGGAGGTATGGCTACACCTTC. It is translated as CASSPLGGQGRYGYTF. Full variable domain (missing parts from reference TRBV18 and TRBJ1-2): NAGVMQNPRHLVRRRGQEARLRCSPMKGHSHVYWYRQLPEEGLKFMVYLQKENIIDESGMPKERFSAEFPKEGPSILRIQQVVRGDSAAYFCASSPLGGQGRYGYTFGSGTRLTVV.

The chain employs TRBV19 and TRBJ1-1, with D maybe TRBD1 (5 bases). Germline V gene sequence: CDR1 LNHDA, CDR2 SQIVND (reference sequence). The CDR3 length is 12 residues. The V end lost 5 bases, the J end lost 7 bases, and 11 bases lay between the germline ends. The CDR3 is CASSVNRFEAFF. The CDR3, as DNA: TGTGCCAGTAGTGTTAACAGGTTTGAAGCTTTCTTT.

A single count supports this clone. The V call is TRBV30, the J call TRBJ2-7, with a possible D match to TRBD1 (6 bases). Germline CDR1 GTSNPN, CDR2 SVGIG (reference sequence). With 3 bases removed from V and 0 bases from J, the gap between germline ends came to 21 bases. The CDR3 covers 17 residues. The DNA of the CDR3 is TGTGCCTGGAGACGGCCTCCGACAGGTTTCAGCTCCTACGAGCAGTACTTC. It is translated as CAWRRPPTGFSSYEQYF.

The genes are TRBV10-3 and TRBJ1-3; perhaps TRBD1 as D (5 bases). Trimming stripped 6 bases from V and 2 bases from J, with 14 bases between. This CDR3 contains 15 residues. Per the germline V gene, CDR1 is ENHRY and CDR2 is SYGVKD. CDR3 sequence (DNA): TGTGCCATCAGCGAGGGGACTGGGCCTGGAAACACCATATATTTT. Translated: CAISEGTGPGNTIYF.

This clone has a single count. The rearrangement links TRBV4-1 to TRBJ2-3; unclear D gene. The length of the CDR3 is 17 residues. Germline V lookup: CDR1 MGHRA, CDR2 YSYEKL. The V end was cut by 0 bases, the J end by 0 bases, with 13 bases between. This CDR3 is CASSQDWNSVSTDTQYF. The CDR3 DNA reads TGCGCCAGCAGCCAAGATTGGAACAGTGTTAGCACAGATACGCAGTATTTT.

The CDR3: CASRIHGTTNTEAFF. CDR3 nucleotides: TGTGCCAGCAGAATACACGGGACAACGAACACTGAAGCTTTCTTT. V gene TRBV6-6 combines with J gene TRBJ1-1; possibly TRBD1 for D (6 bases). Trimming took off 6 bases at V and 1 base at J, with 15 bases between the two ends. CDR1 and CDR2 (germline): MNHNY, SVGAGI (reference sequence). The CDR3 is 15 amino acids.

V and J are TRBV28 and TRBJ2-2; TRBD2 agrees at 7 bases. J was trimmed by 4 bases and V by 6 bases; bases with no gene match: 8. There are 15 residues in the CDR3. The germline V gene has CDR1 MDHEN and CDR2 SYDVKM. The DNA of the CDR3 is TGTGCCAGCAGCTCCGGAGGGGAGGGCACCGGGGAGCTGTTTTTT. Protein: CASSSGGEGTGELFF.

The J gene is TRBJ1-2, the V gene TRBV11-2; 8 positions agree with TRBD1. This CDR3 comprises 17 residues. Trimming at V came to 0 bases and at J to 1 base, leaving 7 bases not matched to a gene. From germline, CDR1 is SGHAT and CDR2 FQNNGV. In DNA form, the CDR3 reads TGTGCCAGCAGCTTAGACCCCAGTGGACAGGGTAACTATGGCTACACCTTC. Translated: CASSLDPSGQGNYGYTF.

This sequence joins TRBV5-1 and TRBJ1-1; perhaps TRBD1 as D (6 bases). This CDR3 region has 15 residues. The germline V gene has CDR1 SGHRS and CDR2 YFSETQ. Trimming shortened V by 2 bases and J by 4 bases, and 15 bases separated the two germline ends. CDR3 sequence: CASSFTGKGATEAFF. The CDR3 DNA reads TGCGCCAGCAGCTTCACAGGGAAAGGGGCCACTGAAGCTTTCTTT.

Only one count was recorded for this clone. This rearrangement joins TRBV9 to TRBJ1-3, with D uncertain. This CDR3 region has 15 residues. CDR1 is SGDLS, CDR2 YYNGEE, per germline. V was trimmed by 1 base and J by 0 bases, leaving 8 bases between them. The CDR3 DNA is TGTGCCAGCAGCGTATCATGGACCTCTGGAAACACCATATATTTT. It specifies CASSVSWTSGNTIYF.

The rearrangement joins TRBV30 to TRBJ2-3, with D perhaps assigned TRBD1 or TRBD2 (5 bases each). This CDR3 has 14 amino acids. V was trimmed by 0 bases and J by 3 bases, leaving 10 bases between them. In germline, CDR1 is GTSNPN, CDR2 SVGIG (reference sequence). This CDR3 is CAWSVGGMTDTQYF. CDR3 nucleotides: TGTGCCTGGAGTGTTGGGGGAATGACAGATACGCAGTATTTT.

This rearrangement joins TRBV18 to TRBJ1-4; weak D call: TRBD1 (5 bases). The CDR3 is 16 residues long. CDR1 is KGHSH and CDR2 is LQKENI in the germline V gene. V gave up 1 base and J gave up 0 bases, with 9 bases separating them. The CDR3: CASSPRGKSTNEKLFF. The CDR3, as DNA: TGTGCCAGCTCACCACGGGGGAAGTCAACTAATGAAAAACTGTTTTTT.

The chain employs TRBV7-8 and TRBJ1-1, with D perhaps TRBD1 (5 bases). CDR3 length: 14 amino acids. Germline values: CDR1 SGHVS, CDR2 FQNEAQ. V lost 7 bases and J lost 6, with 18 bases in between. The DNA of the CDR3 is TGTGCCAGCACCCTCGGGTGGGGGAGAGCTGAAGCTTTCTTT. Translating it yields CASTLGWGRAEAFF.

The V call is TRBV5-1, the J call TRBJ2-3; TRBD1 aligns across 7 bases. Germline CDR1 and CDR2: SGHRS and YFSETQ. The ends lost 0 bases at V and 4 bases at J; junction bases unmatched: 5. The CDR3 consists of 15 residues. DNA for the CDR3: TGCGCCAGCAGCTTGGACAGGGGATACGCAGATACGCAGTATTTT. Its translation: CASSLDRGYADTQYF.

The chain uses TRBV25-1 and TRBJ1-3; TRBD1 agrees at 7 bases. Germline assignment: CDR1 MGHDK and CDR2 SYGVNS. CDR3 size: 14 residues. With 8 bases clipped from V and 4 bases from J, the junction kept 8 bases outside the gene matches. The CDR3 DNA follows: TGTGCCAGCTCGAGGGGGACAGTCGGAAACACCATATATTTT. It codes for CASSRGTVGNTIYF.

The rearrangement joins TRBV6-1 to TRBJ1-2, with unresolved D. Germline CDR1 is MNHNS and CDR2 is SASEGT. This CDR3 comprises 14 residues. Trimming took 1 base from V and 8 from J, leaving 14 bases between them. In nucleotides, the CDR3 is TGTGCCAGCAGTGAAGGAGAATTCGAGAGGGGCTACACCTTC. It specifies CASSEGEFERGYTF.

The chain links TRBV4-1 to TRBJ2-1; 8 bases match TRBD2. J lost 6 bases, V lost 2 bases, and 6 bases had no gene match. The CDR3 contains 15 residues. Germline loops: CDR1 MGHRA, CDR2 YSYEKL. CDR3: CASSQLAGIFNEQFF. In DNA, the CDR3 is TGCGCCAGCAGCCAATTAGCGGGGATTTTCAATGAGCAGTTCTTC.

The chain carries TRBV3-1 (or the pseudogene TRBV3-2) and TRBJ2-7; no clear D. V shed 3 bases and J shed 1 base, with 13 bases lying between them. CDR1 and CDR2 (germline): LGHDT, YNNKEL (reference sequence). There are 15 residues in the CDR3. CDR3 sequence (DNA): TGTGCCAGCAGCCAGGGTGCGAGAGAATCCTACGAGCAGTACGTC. Encoded protein: CASSQGARESYEQYV.

The V gene is TRBV13, the J gene TRBJ2-3; maybe TRBD1 (5 bases). Germline V lookup: CDR1 PRHDT, CDR2 FYEKMQ (reference sequence). CDR3 size: 18 residues. V gave up 6 bases and J gave up 0 bases, with 22 bases separating them. The DNA for the CDR3 is TGTGCCAGCAGGAGGTCAACAGGTTTTTTATCTAGCACAGATACGCAGTATTTT. Residues: CASRRSTGFLSSTDTQYF.

This chain connects TRBV5-1 to TRBJ2-3, with D unclear. Looked up from germline, CDR1 is SGHRS and CDR2 is YFSETQ. The CDR3 is 15 amino acids. V was pared by 1 base and J by 4 bases, with 13 bases between. The CDR3 reads CASSLIKSMPDTQYF. CDR3 sequence (DNA): TGCGCCAGCAGCTTGATAAAATCTATGCCAGATACGCAGTATTTT.

The chain recombines TRBV6-5 with TRBJ1-1; D might be TRBD1 (6 bases). The CDR3 sequence is 14 residues long. Germline assignment: CDR1 MNHEY and CDR2 SVGAGI. V shed 6 bases and J shed 6 bases, with 17 bases lying between them. The CDR3 DNA reads as TGTGCCAGCAGGAGAGTACTACAGGGCCCTGAAGCTTTCTTT. This translates into CASRRVLQGPEAFF.

J is TRBJ1-5 and V is TRBV24-1; the D is unclear. Germline assignment: CDR1 KGHDR and CDR2 SFDVKD. V lost 0 bases, J lost 6 bases, and 5 bases lay in between. The CDR3 consists of 13 residues. This CDR3 is CATSDLSSQPQHF. CDR3 coding DNA: TGTGCCACCAGTGATTTGTCAAGTCAGCCCCAGCATTTT.

The chain is built from TRBV2 and TRBJ1-5, with TRBD1 as a possible D gene (6 bases). Trimming stripped 3 bases from V and 2 bases from J, with 14 bases between. Germline-derived CDR1 and CDR2 are SNHLY and FYNNEI. The length of the CDR3 is 16 residues. CDR3 loop: CASSDQGTTGNQPQHF. The CDR3 nucleotides are TGTGCCAGCAGTGACCAGGGGACAACTGGCAATCAGCCCCAGCATTTT.

The rearrangement joins TRBV5-1 to TRBJ1-1, with 7 bases fitting TRBD1. The germline CDR1 and CDR2 sequences are SGHRS and YFSETQ. Trimming took 2 bases from V and 1 from J; bases not matched to a gene: 2. The CDR3 spans 14 residues. This CDR3 reads CASSFGTENTEAFF. CDR3 sequence (DNA): TGCGCCAGCAGCTTCGGGACAGAGAACACTGAAGCTTTCTTT.

This sequence joins TRBV5-1 and TRBJ2-3; possibly TRBD2 for D (6 bases). With 5 bases removed from V and 6 bases from J, the gap between germline ends came to 19 bases. The germline V gene has CDR1 SGHRS and CDR2 YFSETQ. The CDR3 contains 15 residues. The CDR3 is CASRMEGPKKDTQYF. The CDR3 bases are TGCGCCAGCAGAATGGAGGGGCCAAAGAAGGATACGCAGTATTTT. Variable domain in full (rest from reference TRBV5-1 and TRBJ2-3): KAGVTQTPRYLIKTRGQQVTLSCSPISGHRSVSWYQQTPGQGLQFLFEYFSETQRNKGNFPGRFSGRQFSNSRSEMNVSTLELGDSALYLCASRMEGPKKDTQYFGPGTRLTVL.

J is TRBJ1-2 and V is TRBV3-1 (or the pseudogene TRBV3-2); D gene ambiguous. The germline CDR1 and CDR2 sequences are LGHDT and YNNKEL (reference sequence). V shed 0 bases and J shed 12 bases, with 8 bases lying between them. This CDR3 contains 11 residues. CDR3 residues: CASSQDGRDTF. For the CDR3, the DNA is TGTGCCAGCAGCCAAGATGGGAGGGACACCTTC.

This sequence joins TRBV4-1 and TRBJ1-2; the match to TRBD1 covers 7 bases. Germline V gene sequence: CDR1 MGHRA, CDR2 YSYEKL. V lost 0 bases and J lost 4; bases outside the gene matches: 8. The CDR3 length is 16 residues. The CDR3 region has the DNA TGCGCCAGCAGCCAAGATCAAAGGGGGCGCATCTATGGCTACACCTTC. Its translation: CASSQDQRGRIYGYTF.